This entry concerns a single T cell receptor (beta chain). This sample was included in a study of blood T cell repertoires in COVID-19. Across the study: The cDNA or gDNA used as material had been derived from T cells, B-cell-depleted T cells, or PBMCs.

The study recruited people aged about 18 to 95 years across approximately 25 US areas. Each participant's cohort was designated according to participant-reported clinical history. Donors in Cohort 3 counted as recovered after two negative PCRs, clearance, or symptom resolution. V shed 0 bases and J shed 5 bases, with 15 bases lying between them. The CDR3 length is 16 residues. Germline assignment: CDR1 SGHTS and CDR2 YDEGEE. Profiling relied on immunoSEQ multiplex PCR, and the TCRdb table lists in-frame clones only, not all of them. The sample has over 120,000 clones, about 86% seen once. The sequenced sample was PBMCs or T cells enriched from blood (not recorded which). This clonotype was obtained from a man aged 50-60 years who had recovered from COVID-19. The chain has TRBV5-8 and TRBJ1-5; D perhaps matches TRBD1 (5 bases). DNA for the CDR3: TGTGCCAGCAGCTTGGGCAAGAGCACAGGTTATCAGCCCCAGCATTTT. Its translation: CASSLGKSTGYQPQHF.